This entry features one T cell receptor (beta chain) sequence. Its antigen remains unknown. The sample is drawn from a study of T cells in Graves' hyperthyroidism and ophthalmopathy. Germline CDR1 reads MNHEY; CDR2 reads SVGEGT. V gave up 2 bases and J gave up 1 base; unmatched junction bases: 6. The length of the CDR3 is 16 residues. The CDR3 regions of TCR beta were amplified from RNA transcripts. TCR CDR3 regions were first amplified by RT-PCR with HTBI primers. TCRdb reprocessed the multiplex PCR reads via MiXCR and lists one record per CDR3 protein. This table has roughly 700,000 distinct CDR3 sequences, 35% appearing once. Study conclusions and caveats: Stable hyperthyroidism was separated from ophthalmopathy by a model based on 13 V-J features. Most clonotypes that expanded in the thyroid above 0.001 also showed up in blood.

No ophthalmopathy progression within 18 months constituted stable Graves' hyperthyroidism. The chain couples TRBV6-2 or TRBV6-3 to TRBJ1-1, with 8 positions matching TRBD1. Sequencing was carried out using blood. The clonotype originates from a woman aged 40 to 50 with Graves' hyperthyroidism. The DNA for the CDR3 is TGTGCCAGCAGTTACGACAGGGGAGTTAGGAACACTGAAGCTTTCTTT. This sequence encodes CASSYDRGVRNTEAFF.